This passage covers 30 T cell receptor beta chains from one sample sequenced in a study of response to subunit inactivated influenza vaccine. TCRdb re-called the RT-PCR reads through MiXCR, storing one row per CDR3 protein. The sample includes 550,000 to 650,000 distinct CDR3 sequences, about 11% of them seen just once. The sequencing used PBMCs from blood, collected on the day of vaccination. The receptors here all came from a man aged 50 or older who received an inactivated influenza vaccine.

This clonotype was seen many times. The chain uses TRBV27 and TRBJ1-2; no firm D call. CDR3 length equals 13 residues. Looked up from germline, CDR1 is MNHEY and CDR2 is SMNVEV (reference sequence). Trimming removed 5 bases from V and 3 bases from J, with 10 bases in between. Here the CDR3 DNA reads TGTGCCAGCAGTCCCCGCGGCGACTATGGCTACACCTTC. It codes for CASSPRGDYGYTF.

This clonotype was detected many times. The gene calls are TRBV5-5 and TRBJ1-2; TRBD1 might be the D (5 bases). This CDR3 is built from 16 residues. Trimming stripped 3 bases from V and 6 bases from J, with 21 bases between. The germline V gene encodes CDR1 SGHKS and CDR2 YYEKEE (reference sequence). This CDR3 is CASSYISGRGNHGYTF. DNA for the CDR3: TGTGCCAGCAGCTACATCTCAGGGCGAGGGAACCATGGCTACACCTTC.

A few counts support this clonotype. The rearrangement uses TRBV4-3 and TRBJ2-1; D call uncertain. Germline V gene data show CDR1 as LGHNA and CDR2 as YSLEER. V was clipped by 4 bases and J by 0 bases, with 10 bases between them. The CDR3 totals 15 residues. CDR3 region: CASSPSASSYNEQFF. CDR3 DNA sequence: TGCGCCAGCAGCCCCTCGGCGAGCTCCTACAATGAGCAGTTCTTC.

The V call is TRBV2, the J call TRBJ2-7; TRBD1 or TRBD2 may be the D gene (5 bases each). The CDR3 is made up of 11 amino acids. The V and J ends lost 8 bases and 7 bases respectively, with 12 bases between them. The germline V gene has CDR1 SNHLY and CDR2 FYNNEI. In DNA form, the CDR3 reads TGTGCCAGCGCAGGGCCGGGGGAGCAGTACTTC. This translates into CASAGPGEQYF.

The J gene is TRBJ2-3, the V gene TRBV11-2; D is ambiguous. The CDR3 sequence is 15 residues long. V was trimmed by 1 base and J by 2 bases, leaving 10 bases between them. Germline V gene lookup returns CDR1 SGHAT and CDR2 FQNNGV. CDR3 in DNA: TGTGCCAGCAGCTTAGTCCGACGGAACACAGATACGCAGTATTTT. Translating gives CASSLVRRNTDTQYF.

The chain couples TRBV7-2 to TRBJ2-7; either TRBD1 or TRBD2 may fit D (5 bases each). V lost 1 base and J lost 3, with 10 bases in between. CDR3 length: 14 residues. Germline CDR1 SGHTA, CDR2 FQGNSA. This chain's CDR3 is CASSLVRDDYEQYF. The CDR3, as DNA: TGTGCCAGCAGCTTAGTACGGGACGACTACGAGCAGTACTTC.

The table lists this clonotype with many counts. The chain recombines TRBV2 with TRBJ1-1, with unresolved D. Germline lookup yields CDR1 SNHLY and CDR2 FYNNEI. This CDR3 is built from 15 residues. V lost 6 bases and J lost 1, with 15 bases in between. The CDR3 loop is CASRPYRSGNTEAFF. In DNA form, the CDR3 reads TGTGCCAGCAGGCCCTACCGGTCGGGGAACACTGAAGCTTTCTTT.

To note about this clonotype: This could be a read error, since a much larger clone is one nucleotide away. The rearrangement uses TRBV6-5 and TRBJ2-1, with D possibly matching TRBD2 (6 bases). This CDR3 has 15 amino acids. V was clipped by 2 bases and J by 10 bases, with 18 bases between them. The germline gives CDR1 MNHEY, CDR2 SVGAGI. CDR3 coding DNA: TGTGCCAGCAGTTACATGGGACTCGGGGTTGGGGAGCAGTTCTTC. Protein: CASSYMGLGVGEQFF.

This clonotype was detected only a few times. V is TRBV6-2 or TRBV6-3 and J is TRBJ2-5; weak D call: TRBD2 (5 bases). V was shortened by 2 bases and J by 5 bases, with 18 bases between the two germline ends. The CDR3 covers 16 residues. Looked up from germline, CDR1 is MNHEY and CDR2 is SVGEGT. The CDR3 protein is CASSYTSPGRGETQYF. For the CDR3, the DNA is TGTGCCAGCAGTTACACCTCCCCGGGTCGCGGGGAGACCCAGTACTTC.

The rearrangement joins TRBV30 to TRBJ2-5, with 7 bases that match TRBD2. Trimming took 0 bases from V and 10 from J; bases not matched to a gene: 5. The CDR3 is 12 amino acids. Germline V gene data show CDR1 as GTSNPN and CDR2 as SVGIG (reference sequence). For the CDR3, the DNA is TGTGCCTGGAGTGTAGCGGGGTTGGACCAGTACTTC. It encodes CAWSVAGLDQYF.

The chain joins TRBV10-3 to TRBJ2-3; 10 nucleotides match TRBD2. J lost 3 bases, V lost 6 bases, and 9 bases had no gene match. This CDR3 spans 16 amino acids. Germline V gene sequence: CDR1 ENHRY, CDR2 SYGVKD. The CDR3 coding sequence is TGTGCCATCAGCCTCAGCGGGGGGGCGGGTACAGATACGCAGTATTTT. Translated, it gives CAISLSGGAGTDTQYF.

A few counts support this clonotype. The chain recombines TRBV5-1 with TRBJ2-2; no clear D. Germline CDR1 reads SGHRS; CDR2 reads YFSETQ. The CDR3 contains 15 residues. V was trimmed by 5 bases and J by 6 bases, leaving 17 bases between them. CDR3 loop: CASRVWPTEAGELFF. Written as DNA, the CDR3 is TGCGCCAGCAGAGTGTGGCCTACAGAGGCCGGGGAGCTGTTTTTT.

The chain joins TRBV18 to TRBJ2-7; 7 bases agree with TRBD1. The CDR3 totals 15 residues. The germline V gene has CDR1 KGHSH and CDR2 LQKENI. V dropped 3 bases and J dropped 3; count of bases not matched to a gene: 8. The CDR3, as DNA: TGTGCCAGCTCACCGAGACAGGGCCACTACTACGAGCAGTACTTC. Amino acid sequence: CASSPRQGHYYEQYF.

This clonotype was observed a few times. The genes are TRBV24-1 and TRBJ2-2; maybe TRBD1 (6 bases). Trimming pared 5 bases from V and 2 bases from J, leaving 11 bases between. Per germline, CDR1 KGHDR and CDR2 SFDVKD. CDR3 length: 15 amino acids. The CDR3 DNA follows: TGTGCCACCAGTGGGCCGGGACAAAACACCGGGGAGCTGTTTTTT. This translates into CATSGPGQNTGELFF.

This clonotype was counted only a few times. The rearrangement joins TRBV5-1 to TRBJ2-1; D is ambiguous. The germline gives CDR1 SGHRS, CDR2 YFSETQ. The CDR3 loop spans 15 amino acids. V dropped 6 bases and J dropped 1 base, with 14 bases sitting between them. The CDR3 DNA sequence: TGCGCCAGCACCCGGACGGAGCCATCCTACAATGAGCAGTTCTTC. Translated: CASTRTEPSYNEQFF.

Only a few counts were recorded for this clonotype. The rearrangement uses TRBV10-3 and TRBJ2-1; D possibly matches TRBD1 or TRBD2 (5 bases each). The CDR3 length is 16 residues. Looked up from germline, CDR1 is ENHRY and CDR2 is SYGVKD. Trimming pared 0 bases from V and 0 bases from J, leaving 9 bases between. This CDR3 reads CAISESWGSSYNEQFF. The CDR3 DNA is TGTGCCATCAGTGAGTCGTGGGGGAGCTCCTACAATGAGCAGTTCTTC.

This sequence joins TRBV3-1 and TRBJ2-7; 9 bases align to TRBD2. Per the germline V gene, CDR1 is LGHDT and CDR2 is YNNKEL (reference sequence). The V gene end was trimmed by 1 base and the J gene end by 0 bases; junction bases not matched to a gene: 1. This CDR3 has 15 amino acids. DNA for the CDR3: TGTGCCAGCAGCCAAGGACTAGCGGCCTCCTACGAGCAGTACTTC. The encoded protein is CASSQGLAASYEQYF.

In DNA form, the CDR3 reads TGTGCCAGCAGGCAGGGCACTAATGAAAAACTGTTTTTT. Translation: CASRQGTNEKLFF. The V and J genes are TRBV12-3 or TRBV12-4 and TRBJ1-4; D possibly corresponds to TRBD1 (5 bases). Trimming shortened V by 6 bases and J by 2 bases, and 7 bases separated the two germline ends. CDR3 length equals 13 residues.

This chain joins TRBV15 and TRBJ1-2, with D possibly TRBD1 on 5 matching bases. Germline assignment: CDR1 LNHNV and CDR2 YYDKDF (reference sequence). The CDR3 is 13 amino acids. CDR3 coding DNA: TGTGCGACAACCGGGACTGGGAACTATGGCTACACCTTC. Residues: CATTGTGNYGYTF.

V gene TRBV7-6 combines with J gene TRBJ1-6; D not resolved. V was shortened by 3 bases and J by 2 bases, with 11 bases between the two germline ends. The CDR3 runs to 16 residues. Germline-derived CDR1 and CDR2 are SGHVS and FNYEAQ. Written as DNA, the CDR3 is TGTGCCAGCAGCTTGTCGGACCGAGCCTATAATTCACCCCTCCACTTT. The encoded protein is CASSLSDRAYNSPLHF.

This clonotype was counted a few times. This chain uses TRBV28 with TRBJ2-1; 9 nucleotides match TRBD2. This CDR3 comprises 16 residues. The J segment lost 9 bases and the V segment lost 5 bases, leaving 14 bases of the junction unmatched. Germline V lookup: CDR1 MDHEN, CDR2 SYDVKM. The CDR3 is CASSPPGRGGHGEQFF. For the CDR3, the DNA is TGTGCCAGCAGTCCGCCCGGGCGGGGGGGCCACGGTGAGCAGTTCTTC.

The chain recombines TRBV7-9 with TRBJ2-7; no reliable D call. V lost 8 bases and J 2 bases, leaving 10 bases between the germline ends. CDR1 and CDR2 (germline): SEHNR, FQNEAQ (reference sequence). This CDR3 region has 12 residues. CDR3 bases: TGTGCCAGCGGTTCGGTAACCTACGAGCAGTACTTC. This translates into CASGSVTYEQYF.

This clonotype has only a few counts. The rearrangement joins TRBV5-1 to TRBJ2-5, with TRBD2 matching over 10 bases. Germline lookup yields CDR1 SGHRS and CDR2 YFSETQ. This CDR3 comprises 14 residues. Trimming removed 4 bases from V and 5 bases from J; junction bases left unmatched: 5. The CDR3 DNA follows: TGCGCCAGCAGCGAGGGACTAGCGAGGGAGACCCAGTACTTC. Translated, it gives CASSEGLARETQYF.

This clonotype was counted a few times. V and J are TRBV12-3 or TRBV12-4 and TRBJ2-2; D is possibly TRBD2 (6 bases). Between the trimmed V and J ends, which lost 5 bases and 2 bases, there was a span of 12 bases. The CDR3 is 15 amino acids. CDR3 residues: CASSRGTVNTGELFF. For the CDR3, the DNA is TGTGCCAGCAGTAGAGGGACTGTCAACACCGGGGAGCTGTTTTTT.

This clonotype was found many times. The chain carries TRBV5-1 and TRBJ2-7; 10 bases align to TRBD1. Germline V gene data show CDR1 as SGHRS and CDR2 as YFSETQ. This CDR3 contains 15 residues. The ends lost 4 bases at V and 2 bases at J; junction bases unmatched: 6. CDR3 coding DNA: TGCGCCAGCAGCCTCCGGACAGGGGGTACCTACGAGCAGTACTTC. It is translated as CASSLRTGGTYEQYF.

This clonotype was recorded a few times. The chain uses TRBV16 and TRBJ2-7; D call uncertain. The V end was cut by 3 bases, the J end by 3 bases, with 6 bases between. The CDR3 spans 12 residues. The germline V gene has CDR1 KGHSY and CDR2 FQNENV. The chain's CDR3 is CASSHVLYEQYF. Written as DNA, the CDR3 is TGTGCCAGCAGCCATGTGCTCTACGAGCAGTACTTC.

This clonotype was seen only a few times. J is TRBJ2-3 and V is TRBV11-3, with 9 bases identical to TRBD2. Unmatched junction bases numbered 6, after V lost 1 base and J lost 7 bases. This CDR3 region has 15 residues. CDR1 and CDR2 (germline): SGHNT, YENEEA. CDR3 region: CASSLGRGGRNTQYF. The CDR3 DNA follows: TGTGCCAGCAGCTTAGGGCGGGGGGGCCGAAATACGCAGTATTTT.

The chain couples TRBV20-1 to TRBJ2-3; 10 positions match TRBD2. This CDR3 spans 15 amino acids. The germline CDR1 and CDR2 sequences are DFQATT and SNEGSKA (reference sequence). V trimming: 5 bases; J trimming: 2 bases; junction bases outside the gene matches: 7. The CDR3 sequence is CSAPPLAGVTDTQYF. The CDR3 DNA reads as TGCAGTGCTCCCCCCCTAGCGGGAGTCACAGATACGCAGTATTTT.

The chain couples TRBV12-3 or TRBV12-4 to TRBJ2-7, with TRBD1 matching over 7 bases. The trim removed 5 bases at V and 5 bases at J, leaving 3 bases unmatched. This CDR3 comprises 12 residues. The CDR3 protein is CASSRGTDEQYF. The CDR3 DNA sequence: TGTGCCAGCAGTCGAGGGACAGACGAGCAGTACTTC.

In this sample, this clonotype turned up a few times. This chain uses TRBV20-1 with TRBJ2-3; D is perhaps TRBD1 (6 bases). The CDR3 has 14 amino acids. CDR1 and CDR2 (germline): DFQATT, SNEGSKA (reference sequence). V was pared by 6 bases and J by 0 bases, with 13 bases between. The CDR3 DNA is TGCAGTGCATACGGGACAAAAAGCACAGATACGCAGTATTTT. This gives the protein CSAYGTKSTDTQYF.